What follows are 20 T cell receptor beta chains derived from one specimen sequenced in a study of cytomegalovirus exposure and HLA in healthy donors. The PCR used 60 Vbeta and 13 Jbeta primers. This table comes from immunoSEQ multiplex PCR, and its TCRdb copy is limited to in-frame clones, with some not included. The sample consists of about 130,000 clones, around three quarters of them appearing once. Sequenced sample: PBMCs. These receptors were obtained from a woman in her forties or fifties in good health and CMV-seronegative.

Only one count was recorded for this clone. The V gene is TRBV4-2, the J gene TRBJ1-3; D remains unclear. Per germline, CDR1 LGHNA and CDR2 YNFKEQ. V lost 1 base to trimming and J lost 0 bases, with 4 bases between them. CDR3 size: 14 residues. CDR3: CASSQAFSGNTIYF. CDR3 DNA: TGTGCCAGCAGCCAAGCGTTCTCTGGAAACACCATATATTTT.

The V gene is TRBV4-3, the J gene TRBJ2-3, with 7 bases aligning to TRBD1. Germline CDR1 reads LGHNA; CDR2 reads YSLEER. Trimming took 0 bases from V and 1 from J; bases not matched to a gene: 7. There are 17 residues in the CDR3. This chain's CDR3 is CASSQDLAGGGTDTQYF. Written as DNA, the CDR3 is TGCGCCAGCAGCCAAGATCTGGCAGGGGGAGGCACAGATACGCAGTATTTT.

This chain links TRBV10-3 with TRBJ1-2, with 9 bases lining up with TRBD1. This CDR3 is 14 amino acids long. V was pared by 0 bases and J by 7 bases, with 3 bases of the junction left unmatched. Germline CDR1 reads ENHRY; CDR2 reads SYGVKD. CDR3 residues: CAISESAQGAGYTF. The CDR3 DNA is TGTGCCATCAGTGAGTCTGCACAGGGGGCTGGCTACACCTTC.

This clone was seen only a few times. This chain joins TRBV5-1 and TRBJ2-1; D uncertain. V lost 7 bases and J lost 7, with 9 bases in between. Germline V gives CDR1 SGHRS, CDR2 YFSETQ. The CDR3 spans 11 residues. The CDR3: CASRSANEQFF. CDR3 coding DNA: TGCGCCAGCCGTAGTGCGAATGAGCAGTTCTTC. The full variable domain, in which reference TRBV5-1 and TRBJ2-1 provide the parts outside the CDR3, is KAGVTQTPRYLIKTRGQQVTLSCSPISGHRSVSWYQQTPGQGLQFLFEYFSETQRNKGNFPGRFSGRQFSNSRSEMNVSTLELGDSALYLCASRSANEQFFGPGTRLTVL.

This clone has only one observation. DNA for the CDR3: TGTGCCATCAGGACTAGCGGTTCCTCCTACAATGAGCAGTTCTTC. This encodes CAIRTSGSSYNEQFF. The chain recombines TRBV10-3 with TRBJ2-1, with TRBD2 matching 9 bases. The junction had 3 bases not matched to a gene; V was cut back by 6 bases and J by 0 bases. The CDR3 consists of 15 residues. CDR1 is ENHRY and CDR2 is SYGVKD in the germline V gene.

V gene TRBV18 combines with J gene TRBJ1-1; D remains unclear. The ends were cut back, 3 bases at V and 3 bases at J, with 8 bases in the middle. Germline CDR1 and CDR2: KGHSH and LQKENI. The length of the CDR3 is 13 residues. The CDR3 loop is CASSPLSDTEAFF. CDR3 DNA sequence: TGTGCCAGCTCACCGTTGTCGGACACTGAAGCTTTCTTT.

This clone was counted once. CDR3 DNA sequence: TGTGCCAGCCTCCGACAGGGACAAACGAACACCGGGGAGCTGTTTTTT. This translates into CASLRQGQTNTGELFF. The chain recombines TRBV19 with TRBJ2-2, with 7 bases fitting TRBD1. Per the germline V gene, CDR1 is LNHDA and CDR2 is SQIVND (reference sequence). The CDR3 sequence is 16 residues long. The V and J ends lost 9 bases and 0 bases, in that order; junction bases with no gene match: 10.

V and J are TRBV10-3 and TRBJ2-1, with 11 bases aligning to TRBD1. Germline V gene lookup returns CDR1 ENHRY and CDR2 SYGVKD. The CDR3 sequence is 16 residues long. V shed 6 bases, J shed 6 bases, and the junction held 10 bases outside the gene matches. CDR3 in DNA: TGTGCCATCAGCTTACCCGGACAGGGGGCGTCCAATGAGCAGTTCTTC. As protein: CAISLPGQGASNEQFF.

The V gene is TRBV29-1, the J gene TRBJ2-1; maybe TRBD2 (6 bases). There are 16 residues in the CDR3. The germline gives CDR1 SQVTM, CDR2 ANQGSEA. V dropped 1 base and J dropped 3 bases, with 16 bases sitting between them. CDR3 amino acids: CSVEGHPGLNYNEQFF. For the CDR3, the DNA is TGCAGCGTTGAAGGGCATCCGGGACTGAACTACAATGAGCAGTTCTTC.

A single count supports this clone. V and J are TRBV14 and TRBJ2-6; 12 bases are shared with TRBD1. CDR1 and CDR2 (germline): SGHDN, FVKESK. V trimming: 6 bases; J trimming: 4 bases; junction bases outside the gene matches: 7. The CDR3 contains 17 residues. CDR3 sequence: CASRPGQGALGANVLTF. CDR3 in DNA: TGTGCCAGCAGACCGGGACAGGGGGCGTTGGGGGCCAACGTCCTGACTTTC.

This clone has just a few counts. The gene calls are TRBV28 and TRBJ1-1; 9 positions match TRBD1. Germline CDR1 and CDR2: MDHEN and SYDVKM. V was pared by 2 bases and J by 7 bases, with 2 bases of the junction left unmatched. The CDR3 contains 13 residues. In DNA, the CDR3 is TGTGCCAGCAGTTTAGGGACAGGGATTGAAGCTTTCTTT. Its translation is CASSLGTGIEAFF.

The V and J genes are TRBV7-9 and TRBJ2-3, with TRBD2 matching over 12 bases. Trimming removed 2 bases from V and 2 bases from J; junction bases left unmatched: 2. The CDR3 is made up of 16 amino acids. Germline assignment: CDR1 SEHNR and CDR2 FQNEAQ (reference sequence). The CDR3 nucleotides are TGTGCCAGCAGCTTAACTAGCGGGAGGATCACAGATACGCAGTATTTT. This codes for CASSLTSGRITDTQYF.

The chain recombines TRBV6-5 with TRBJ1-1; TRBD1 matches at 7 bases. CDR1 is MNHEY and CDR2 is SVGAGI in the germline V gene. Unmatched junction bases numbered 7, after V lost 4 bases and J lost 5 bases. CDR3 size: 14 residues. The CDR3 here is CASSFDREATEAFF. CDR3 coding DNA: TGTGCCAGCAGTTTCGACAGGGAGGCGACTGAAGCTTTCTTT.

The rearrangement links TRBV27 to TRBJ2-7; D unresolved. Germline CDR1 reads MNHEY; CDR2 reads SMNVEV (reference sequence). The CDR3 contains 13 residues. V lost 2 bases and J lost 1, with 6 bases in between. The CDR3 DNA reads TGTGCCAGCAGTTTACCCAATTCCTACGAGCAGTACTTC. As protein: CASSLPNSYEQYF.

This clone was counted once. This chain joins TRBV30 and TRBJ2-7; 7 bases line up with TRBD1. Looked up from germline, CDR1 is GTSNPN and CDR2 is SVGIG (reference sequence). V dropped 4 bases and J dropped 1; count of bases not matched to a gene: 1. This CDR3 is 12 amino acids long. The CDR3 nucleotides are TGTGCCTGGAAGGGACAGTCCTACGAGCAGTACTTC. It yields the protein CAWKGQSYEQYF.

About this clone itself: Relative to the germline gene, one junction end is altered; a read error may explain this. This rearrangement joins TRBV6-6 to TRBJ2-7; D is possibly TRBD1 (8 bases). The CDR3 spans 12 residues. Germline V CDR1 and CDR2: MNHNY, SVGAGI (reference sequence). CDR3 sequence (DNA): TGTGCCAGCAGTCCGGAGCGGGACAGGCGGAACTTC. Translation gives CASSPERDRRNF.

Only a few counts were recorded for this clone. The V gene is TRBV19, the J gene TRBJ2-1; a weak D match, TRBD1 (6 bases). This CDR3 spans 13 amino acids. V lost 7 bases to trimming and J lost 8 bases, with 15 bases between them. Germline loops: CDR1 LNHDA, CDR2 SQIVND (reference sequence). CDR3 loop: CASTRAGEYEQFF. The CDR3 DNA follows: TGTGCCAGTACCCGGGCAGGGGAATATGAGCAGTTCTTC.

CDR3 amino acids: CASSLPQGWIYEQYF. The CDR3 coding sequence is TGCGCCAGCAGCCTCCCACAGGGTTGGATCTACGAGCAGTACTTC. The rearrangement links TRBV5-1 to TRBJ2-7; TRBD1 is a possible D gene (6 bases). Germline V gene lookup returns CDR1 SGHRS and CDR2 YFSETQ. V was cut by 4 bases and J by 3 bases, with 17 bases left in between. This CDR3 spans 15 amino acids.

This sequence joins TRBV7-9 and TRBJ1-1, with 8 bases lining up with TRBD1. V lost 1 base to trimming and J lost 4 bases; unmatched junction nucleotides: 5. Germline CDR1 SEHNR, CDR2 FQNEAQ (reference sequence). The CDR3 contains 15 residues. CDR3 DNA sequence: TGTGCCAGCAGCTTAGGCAGGGGGCGTGGCACTGAAGCTTTCTTT. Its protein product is CASSLGRGRGTEAFF. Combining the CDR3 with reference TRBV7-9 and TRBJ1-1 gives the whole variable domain DTGVSQNPRHKITKRGQNVTFRCDPISEHNRLYWYRQTLGQGPEFLTYFQNEAQLEKSRLLSDRFSAERPKGSFSTLEIQRTEQGDSAMYLCASSLGRGRGTEAFFGQGTRLTVV.

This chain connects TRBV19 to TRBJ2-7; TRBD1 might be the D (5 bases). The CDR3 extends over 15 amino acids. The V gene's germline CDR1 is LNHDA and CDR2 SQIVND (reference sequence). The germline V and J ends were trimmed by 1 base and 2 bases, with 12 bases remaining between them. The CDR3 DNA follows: TGTGCCAGTAGTATAGGTAGGGGTCGTACCTACGAGCAGTACTTC. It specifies CASSIGRGRTYEQYF.